This T cell receptor beta chain was identified during a study of vaccination and CD4 T cells after COVID-19. Study information: Post-vaccination specimens were collected at a median of roughly 69 days following dose two (range 14 to 241).

With the Oncomine TCR Beta short-read assay, DNA from cultured CD4+ T cells was sequenced. TCRdb re-called the PCR reads through MiXCR, storing one row per CDR3 protein. The profile shows about 22,000 distinct CDR3 sequences, approximately 32% of them singletons. The CDR3 covers 15 residues. Germline values: CDR1 SGHTA, CDR2 FQGTGA. Losses at the gene ends were 4 bases for V and 6 bases for J; bases not matched to a gene: 10. A remark on this clonotype: The antigen remains unidentified.

Described time point: late sampling 161 to 241 days after vaccination in a few convalescent patients. Treatment reported: roughly 10-day PBMC culture with coronavirus spike peptide pools or control peptides (ViraFEST assay). The chain links TRBV7-3 to TRBJ2-7; 9 nucleotides agree with TRBD1. The receptor's source is a human donor who had recovered from COVID-19. This material consisted of CD4+ T cells from blood, cultured in vitro, taken about 7 months after SARS-CoV-2 vaccination. The CDR3 DNA follows: TGTGCCAGCAGCTATACACCGGGACAGGGTGGCGAGCAGTACTTC. This sequence encodes CASSYTPGQGGEQYF.